This T cell receptor beta chain was obtained from a study of blood T cell repertoires in COVID-19. Germline assignment: CDR1 KGHSH and CDR2 LQKENI. Trimming took 0 bases from V and 5 from J, leaving 16 bases between them. This CDR3 comprises 16 residues. The protocol was immunoSEQ multiplex PCR, while the TCRdb copy is restricted to in-frame clones and leaves out a portion. Of 65,000 to 100,000 clones in the sample, 70% to 90% are singletons; the top ten hold around 15%. V is TRBV18 and J is TRBJ1-1; the D gene is possibly TRBD1 (6 bases). This clonotype was sampled from an elderly woman with acute or convalescent COVID-19. The sequenced material came from peripheral blood. CDR3 residues: CASSPPMARGPTEAFF. The CDR3 DNA reads TGTGCCAGCTCACCACCGATGGCCAGGGGTCCAACTGAAGCTTTCTTT. The full variable domain, rest sourced from reference TRBV18 and TRBJ1-1, is NAGVMQNPRHLVRRRGQEARLRCSPMKGHSHVYWYRQLPEEGLKFMVYLQKENIIDESGMPKERFSAEFPKEGPSILRIQQVVRGDSAAYFCASSPPMARGPTEAFFGQGTRLTVV.